This is a list of T cell receptor beta chains from one sample in a study of CD8 T cells in Susac syndrome. TCRdb itself ran the immunoSEQ multiplex PCR reads through MiXCR, one entry per CDR3 protein. The sample carries approximately 140,000 distinct CDR3 sequences, around 86% recorded once. The sequencing sample was made of CD8+ T cells from PBMCs. Source of these receptors: a human donor with multiple sclerosis. CDR3s include the opening cysteine and the closing phenylalanine or tryptophan. The D gene is left open where the match is weak. Clone size is not always given. Where it is, it says once, few, many or a class for expanded clones.

>TRBD1|TRBJ1-1|.|TRBV5-4
TGTGCCAGCAGCTTGGAGATAGGGGGCCGAATCACTGAAGCTTTCTTT
CASSLEIGGRITEAFF
>.|TRBJ1-6|.|TRBV20-1
TGCAGTGCTGGAGAGGGACTGGTGAATTCACCCCTCCACTTT
CSAGEGLVNSPLHF
>TRBD1|TRBJ2-1|.|TRBV28
TGTGCCAGCAGTCCGCGGTTACAGGGGGTCCGGTTCTTC
CASSPRLQGVRFF
>TRBD2|TRBJ2-3|.|TRBV7-2
TGTGCCAGCAGCTCCTTGACTAGCGGGGGATACACAGATACGCAGTATTTT
CASSSLTSGGYTDTQYF
>.|TRBJ1-2|once|TRBV10-3
TGTGCCATAAGTGGAGTCTATGGCTACACCTTC
CAISGVYGYTF
>TRBD2|TRBJ2-2|once|TRBV6-1
TGTGCCAGCAGCGAGACTAGCGGGAGGACCCTGAACACCGGGGAGCTGTTTTTT
CASSETSGRTLNTGELFF
>.|TRBJ1-1|.|TRBV3-1
TGTGCCAGCAGCCAAGAAGAGGGAACCACTGAAGCTTTCTTT
CASSQEEGTTEAFF
>.|TRBJ2-1|.|TRBV2
TGTGCCAGCAGTGAAAAATTTGGAGGGGGGTACAATGAGCAGTTCTTC
CASSEKFGGGYNEQFF
>.|TRBJ1-2|.|TRBV5-4
TGTGCCAGCAGCGCGGGACTTACAGGGAGGGGGAATGGCTACACCTTC
CASSAGLTGRGNGYTF
>TRBD2|TRBJ2-5|.|TRBV11-2
TGTGCCAGCAGCTTCGGAGCGGGAGTTCGGGAGACCCAGTACTTC
CASSFGAGVRETQYF
>.|TRBJ2-3|.|TRBV5-5
TGTGCCAGCAGCTTGGTGTCCCAGGGAGAGGGGACAGATACGCAGTATTTT
CASSLVSQGEGTDTQYF